The present TCR beta chain was sequenced within a study of blood T cells in healthy people across ages (dated by TCRdb to the mid-2010s). Concerning the study at large: In model experiments, roughly one uniquely barcoded TCR beta cDNA molecule per two T cells was captured by template switching. Donors of different ages were randomly distributed across sequencing lanes to avoid experimental bias. The study analyzed two additional independent replicas of 1 million unique cDNA reads from the same blood draw for two donors, one aged 18 to 29 and one aged 80 or older. Age-related changes in TCR beta repertoire diversity were measured in the study by deep sequencing normalized with unique cDNA molecular identifiers. The donors were split into four age groups: young (average about 15 years), middle-aged (39), aged (about 62) and long-lived (approximately 80). General conclusions and limits of the study: There was a strong correlation between observed TCR beta diversity and the percentage of naive T cells measured by flow cytometry. Observed TCR beta diversity per million T cells fell roughly linearly with age, and a significant reduction was already apparent by age approximately 40. Since profiling was done on bulk unsorted PBMCs, naive and antigen-experienced compartments could not be conclusively compared. Because the CMV infection status of the donors was unknown, age-related changes in expanded clonotypes may potentially have been confounded. Compared with the aged group, the long-lived group had more naive CD4+ T cells, fewer expanded clones and increased TCR diversity, a pattern suggesting age selection. Estimates of total diversity based on one million sequenced T cells were considered lower bounds and underestimates.

On this clonotype: Its antigen target is currently unknown. No much larger clonotype is one base removed from it; base qualities were not supplied.

The CDR1 and CDR2 encoded by the germline V gene are ENHRY and SYGVKD. There are 14 amino acids in the CDR3, from cysteine to phenylalanine inclusive. Kept here is only the CDR3 DNA, which spans 42 bases and is read in frame from base 1. After removal of 6 bases from V and 3 bases from J, the junction retains 4 bases not matched to a gene. The donors were 40 or so Caucasian individuals from Russia, aged roughly 6 to 90 years, who were systemically healthy. Each donor gave approximately 10 milliliters of peripheral blood, collected into EDTA-treated Vacutainer tubes. Ficoll-Paque density-gradient centrifugation was used to isolate PBMCs, with at least 6 million obtained per sample. Trizol reagent was used to extract total RNA from PBMCs, with at least 5 micrograms per sample. Naive CD45RAhigh/CD27high T cell percentages were measured by flow cytometry on a PBMC aliquot from every donor. The library was prepared using 5' RACE. The sequencer was an Illumina HiSeq 2500. A second about 7 to 11 cycle PCR used a sample-barcoded 5' primer and a J-beta primer mix. Each TCR beta cDNA molecule received a unique molecular identifier from a template-switch 5' adaptor carrying 12 random nucleotides. At least 2.5 million CDR3-containing paired-end reads were obtained from each sample. The Mint cDNA synthesis kit, primed by a TRBC-specific oligonucleotide, was used to synthesize first-strand cDNA from all RNA. After uracil-DNA glycosylase treatment, a first 18-cycle PCR used universal primers M1SS and BC2_uni_R on all cDNA. For the original study's pipeline: For normalization, 1 million high-quality reads were randomly selected from each sample, with every read carrying a distinct molecular identifier. Instead of being binned into consensus sequences, reads with shared molecular identifiers were discarded. MiTCR, run with a Q25 quality threshold and the strictest error-elimination algorithm, handled CDR3 identification, clonotype clustering and error correction. Lower-bound total TCR beta diversity was estimated with a nonparametric unseen species model using Euler transformation. TCRdb reran the public reads through fastp at Q25 and MiXCR, keeping productive beta chains. Rows with a matching CDR3 protein are joined into one entry that keeps the most common DNA and genes. The V and J calls shown here were made by TCRdb, not taken from the authors' results. The sample records 1.5 million to 2 million distinct CDR3 sequences, roughly 50% of which are singletons. The ten largest clones add up to less than 2.5% of the sample.

This clonotype was obtained from a woman between 40 and 55 years old in good health. Sequencing used blood. The V and J segments used are TRBV10-3 and TRBJ2-1; TRBD1 aligns with 8 central bases. This receptor has the CDR3 CAIRPGQVYNEQFF. The nucleotide sequence is given as TGTGCCATCAGGCCGGGACAGGTCTACAATGAGCAGTTCTTC.